This T cell receptor beta chain is from a study of OX40 agonist ivuxolimab in advanced cancers. Looking at the study overall: Age averaged approximately 60 years (range 23 to 79), and roughly 80% were male. Eligibility admitted prior anti-PD-1, anti-PD-L1 or anti-CTLA-4 therapy; roughly 37% had some. Study-level findings and limits: Circulating CD4+ and CD8+ T cells showed clonal expansion by week 6 at 0.1 to 3.0 mg/kg. Compared with others, partial responders at 0.1-3.0 mg/kg displayed clonal expansion among the lowest.

TCRdb's table, derived via immunoSEQ multiplex PCR, lists solely in-frame clones and lacks some. Counted here are more than 30,000 clones, about 81% occurring once; the ten biggest clones make up 22%. Comments on this clone: Its matching antigen is unknown.

Source: CD4+ or CD8+ T cells sorted from blood, taken in a trial of the OX40 agonist ivuxolimab. This clonotype was sampled from an adult with an advanced solid tumor such as melanoma, head and neck, liver or kidney cancer.

The CDR3 region has the DNA TGTGCCTCTGGGAGGGGGCTATACGAGCAGTACTTC. Translation gives CASGRGLYEQYF. The genes are TRBV28 and TRBJ2-7; D is possibly TRBD1 or TRBD2 (7 bases each). Trimming cost V 11 bases and J 4 bases, with 15 bases left between them. Germline V CDR1 and CDR2: MDHEN, SYDVKM. The CDR3 is 12 amino acids.